The 14 T cell receptor beta chains reported below all come from one sample, sequenced in a study of cytomegalovirus exposure and HLA in healthy donors. PCR primers comprised 60 Vbeta and 13 Jbeta primers. Some clones are missing from TCRdb's copy, which holds only in-frame ones; the method was immunoSEQ multiplex PCR. The data show over 150,000 clones, with over 70% seen just once and over 3% held by the top ten. Sequenced input: PBMCs. These receptors originate from a woman aged 50 to 65 in good health and CMV-seropositive.

This chain links TRBV7-2 with TRBJ2-5, with a weak D call TRBD2 (6 bases). CDR1 and CDR2 from the germline V gene are SGHTA and FQGNSA. The CDR3 length is 11 residues. V was clipped by 7 bases and J by 5 bases, with 8 bases between them. DNA for the CDR3: TGTGCCAGCACCGGAGGGGAGACCCAGTACTTC. This encodes CASTGGETQYF.

The CDR3 region has the DNA TGTGCCAGCAGCCGACTGGGCGGGAGTAGAGATACGCAGTATTTT. This translates into CASSRLGGSRDTQYF. The V gene is TRBV6-5, the J gene TRBJ2-3; the match to TRBD2 covers 7 bases. V lost 6 bases, J lost 5 bases, and 11 bases stayed unmatched. Germline assignment: CDR1 MNHEY and CDR2 SVGAGI. The CDR3 is made up of 15 amino acids.

The chain couples TRBV5-4 to TRBJ2-7, with D possibly matching TRBD1 (6 bases). The CDR3 consists of 13 residues. With 2 bases removed from V and 2 bases from J, the gap between germline ends came to 8 bases. The V gene's germline CDR1 is SGHNT and CDR2 YYREEE (reference sequence). CDR3 coding DNA: TGTGCCAGCAGCTTTGCAGGGGCCTACGAGCAGTACTTC. Its protein is CASSFAGAYEQYF. Based on the CDR3 plus reference TRBV5-4 and TRBJ2-7, the full variable domain is ETGVTQSPTHLIKTRGQQVTLRCSSQSGHNTVSWYQQALGQGPQFIFQYYREEENGRGNFPPRFSGLQFPNYSSELNVNALELDDSALYLCASSFAGAYEQYFGPGTRLTVT.

The rearrangement joins TRBV30 to TRBJ1-2; tentative D call: TRBD1 (5 bases). Per the germline V gene, CDR1 is GTSNPN and CDR2 is SVGIG (reference sequence). The CDR3 has 13 residues. Trimming pared 0 bases from V and 7 bases from J, leaving 12 bases between. The CDR3, as DNA: TGTGCCTGGAGTGTGGGGGGACCTCTTGGCTACACCTTC. Its translation is CAWSVGGPLGYTF. The complete variable domain, with remaining parts taken from reference TRBV30 and TRBJ1-2, reads SQTIHQWPATLVQPVGSPLSLECTVEGTSNPNLYWYRQAAGRGLQLLFYSVGIGQISSEVPQNLSASRPQDRQFILSSKKLLLSDSGFYLCAWSVGGPLGYTFGSGTRLTVV.

V and J are TRBV30 and TRBJ1-2; no clear D gene. The CDR3 loop spans 12 amino acids. Per the germline V gene, CDR1 is GTSNPN and CDR2 is SVGIG (reference sequence). The germline V and J ends were trimmed by 4 bases and 3 bases, with 9 bases remaining between them. Here the CDR3 reads CAWTEVHYGYTF. For the CDR3, the DNA is TGTGCCTGGACGGAGGTCCACTATGGCTACACCTTC.

This clone appeared once. The chain joins TRBV10-3 to TRBJ1-1, with D hard to call. The CDR3 sequence is 15 residues long. Germline V lookup: CDR1 ENHRY, CDR2 SYGVKD. V lost 0 bases, J lost 1 base, and 9 bases lay in between. Here the CDR3 reads CAISESVRGNTEAFF. Here the CDR3 DNA reads TGTGCCATCAGTGAGTCGGTGCGGGGGAACACTGAAGCTTTCTTT.

J is TRBJ1-4 and V is TRBV10-2; no clear D. Per germline, CDR1 WSHSY and CDR2 SAAADI. The CDR3 totals 14 residues. Trimming cost V 2 bases and J 8 bases, with 12 bases left between them. CDR3 residues: CASSEIQKGEKLFF. CDR3 sequence (DNA): TGCGCCAGCAGTGAGATACAGAAAGGAGAAAAACTGTTTTTT.

The chain has TRBV30 and TRBJ2-7; TRBD2 aligns across 7 bases. Losses at the gene ends were 3 bases for V and 4 bases for J; bases not matched to a gene: 3. This CDR3 region has 12 residues. Germline CDR1 is GTSNPN and CDR2 is SVGIG (reference sequence). The CDR3 DNA reads TGTGCCTGGAGAGGGAGGGGATACGAGCAGTACTTC. Residues: CAWRGRGYEQYF.

This clone was detected once. The chain is built from TRBV7-2 and TRBJ2-7; TRBD1 is a possible D gene (6 bases). Trimming removed 1 base at V and 3 bases at J, with 13 bases between. Germline V lookup: CDR1 SGHTA, CDR2 FQGNSA. The CDR3 spans 15 residues. The DNA for the CDR3 is TGTGCCAGCAGCTTAGGGCCAGGGGAAGGCTACGAGCAGTACTTC. It yields the protein CASSLGPGEGYEQYF.

Here the CDR3 reads CASGHRTGPYEAFF. The DNA for the CDR3 is TGTGCTAGTGGTCATCGCACAGGACCCTATGAAGCTTTCTTT. The V gene is TRBV12-5, the J gene TRBJ1-1; maybe TRBD1 (5 bases). Germline V lookup: CDR1 LGHNT, CDR2 FRNRAP. Trimming took 5 bases from V and 7 from J, leaving 17 bases between them. This CDR3 contains 14 residues.

This sequence joins TRBV6-5 and TRBJ2-7; 8 nucleotides line up with TRBD1. In germline, CDR1 is MNHEY, CDR2 SVGAGI. J was trimmed by 2 bases and V by 5 bases; bases with no gene match: 8. This CDR3 is 15 amino acids long. In nucleotides, the CDR3 is TGTGCCAGCAGTAGGGGAGGACAGGGAGCCTACGAGCAGTACTTC. As protein: CASSRGGQGAYEQYF.

This sequence joins TRBV18 and TRBJ1-1, with 10 bases lining up with TRBD1. In germline, CDR1 is KGHSH, CDR2 LQKENI. The CDR3 extends over 15 amino acids. V lost 5 bases and J lost 3; bases outside the gene matches: 6. CDR3 nucleotide sequence: TGTGCCAGCTCAATGACAGGGGGCGACGACACTGAAGCTTTCTTT. This translates into CASSMTGGDDTEAFF.

The chain uses TRBV28 and TRBJ1-3; possible D gene TRBD1, 5 bases. The CDR3 runs 12 residues. The germline gives CDR1 MDHEN, CDR2 SYDVKM. V lost 9 bases and J lost 1, with 7 bases in between. The CDR3 sequence: CASGGSGNTIYF. The CDR3 DNA sequence: TGTGCCAGTGGGGGGTCTGGAAACACCATATATTTT.

The chain employs TRBV11-2 and TRBJ2-4; 7 nucleotides line up with TRBD2. V lost 5 bases, J lost 12 bases, and 4 bases stayed unmatched. Germline loops: CDR1 SGHAT, CDR2 FQNNGV. The CDR3 covers 11 residues. CDR3 amino acids: CASSPGGDQYF. The CDR3 DNA is TGTGCCAGCAGCCCTGGGGGGGATCAGTACTTC.